This TCR beta chain was profiled in a study of shared clonotypes between healthy human individuals. The CDR3 loop spans 13 amino acids. CDR1 MNHNY and CDR2 SVGAGI come from the germline V gene (reference sequence). V lost 4 bases to trimming and J lost 15 bases; unmatched junction nucleotides: 12. On this clone: The antigen is not known.

Study results and caveats: About 5% of naive CD4 clonotypes were common to a handful of donors.

Assay execution took place at the deep level. For each subset, genomic DNA was distributed in equal portions over several immunoSEQ plates. The method was immunoSEQ multiplex PCR; TCRdb's version includes in-frame clones alone and lacks a portion of them. The sample includes about 600,000 clones, around 97% of them seen just once. The chain employs TRBV6-6 and TRBJ2-4, with 7 bases aligning to TRBD1. The source is a woman in her thirties in good health. Input material: naive CD4+ T cells sorted from blood. As to subset: CD45RA+ positively selected. The CDR3 DNA reads as TGTGCCAGCAGTTCTGAGGGGGCAGGGCAATTGTACTTC. It is translated as CASSSEGAGQLYF.